The rows below give T cell receptor beta chains drawn from one sample of a study of shared clonotypes between healthy human individuals. Method: immunoSEQ multiplex PCR; TCRdb's copy keeps in-frame clones and lacks some. Of about 2.3 million clones in the sample, approximately 95% were seen once. Input material: naive CD4+ T cells from PBMCs. These receptors were obtained from a man aged 18 to 35 in good health. Some clones in this sample may be carry-over from other donors' samples. The CDR3 runs from the conserved cysteine through the conserved F or W. The D gene is left open where the match is weak. Clone size is shown for a subset of rows, as once, few, many or a class of expanded clone.

J,size,V,D,CDR3,DNA
TRBJ2-1,-,TRBV5-4,-,CASGTGTATYNEQFF,TGTGCCAGCGGCACTGGGACGGCTACCTACAATGAGCAGTTCTTC
TRBJ2-7,-,TRBV4-1,TRBD1,CASSQAQTGGGYEQYF,TGCGCCAGCAGCCAAGCCCAGACAGGGGGCGGGTACGAGCAGTACTTC
TRBJ2-7,-,TRBV28,TRBD2,CASSRGRVNEQYF,TGTGCCAGCTCTCGCGGGAGGGTTAACGAGCAGTACTTC
TRBJ2-1,-,TRBV11-2,-,CASSPIGDEQFF,TGTGCCAGCAGTCCTATTGGGGATGAGCAGTTCTTC
TRBJ1-1,-,TRBV5-1,-,CASSPQENTEAFF,TGCGCCAGCAGCCCCCAGGAGAACACTGAAGCTTTCTTT
TRBJ1-5,-,TRBV28,TRBD1,CASSWAYRGYSNQPQHF,TGTGCCAGCAGTTGGGCGTACAGGGGTTATAGCAATCAGCCCCAGCATTTT
TRBJ1-5,-,TRBV2,-,CASNRVSNQPQHF,TGTGCCTCCAACCGGGTAAGCAATCAGCCCCAGCATTTT
TRBJ2-3,-,TRBV28,-,CASSLNGQGRTDTQYF,TGTGCCAGCAGTTTAAATGGCCAGGGCAGGACAGATACGCAGTATTTT
TRBJ2-3,-,TRBV30,TRBD2,CACSRGLAGGDTQYF,TGTGCCTGCAGTAGGGGACTAGCGGGAGGGGATACGCAGTATTTT
TRBJ2-1,-,TRBV9,TRBD1,CASSVRDRDNEQFF,TGTGCCAGCAGCGTCAGGGACAGGGATAATGAGCAGTTCTTC
TRBJ1-2,-,TRBV10-3,-,CAINPAGRNSGHFF,TGTGCCATCAATCCGGCAGGGCGAAACTCAGGGCACTTCTTC
TRBJ2-2,-,TRBV9,TRBD2,CASSVGLAGAANTGELFF,TGTGCCAGCAGCGTAGGTCTAGCGGGAGCAGCGAACACCGGGGAGCTGTTTTTT
TRBJ2-5,-,TRBV18,-,CATGQKQETQYF,TGTGCCACTGGACAGAAGCAAGAGACCCAGTACTTC
TRBJ2-1,-,TRBV6-5,TRBD2,CASSYGVAGVSEQFF,TGTGCCAGCAGTTACGGGGTAGCGGGAGTTTCTGAGCAGTTCTTC
TRBJ2-1,-,TRBV6-5,-,CASNSGWGNEQFF,TGTGCCAGCAACTCGGGATGGGGAAATGAGCAGTTCTTC
TRBJ1-1,-,TRBV2,-,CASSEGMANTEAFF,TGTGCCAGCAGTGAAGGCATGGCTAACACTGAAGCTTTCTTT
TRBJ1-2,-,TRBV7-9,-,CASSLAKGGAYGYTF,TGTGCCAGCAGCTTAGCGAAGGGGGGCGCGTATGGCTACACCTTC
TRBJ2-3,-,TRBV5-4,TRBD2,CASSGTSGPSTDTQYF,TGTGCCAGCTCCGGTACTAGCGGTCCCAGCACAGATACGCAGTATTTT
TRBJ2-1,-,TRBV27,TRBD1,CASDTRGQPMREQFF,TGTGCCAGCGATACGAGGGGGCAGCCGATGAGAGAGCAGTTCTTC
TRBJ1-1,-,TRBV19,-,CASRSGTPETNTEAFF,TGTGCCAGCAGATCCGGGACACCTGAGACTAACACTGAAGCTTTCTTT
TRBJ1-2,-,TRBV23-1,-,CASSQPRLGVRANYGYTF,TGCGCCAGCAGTCAACCCCGCCTTGGGGTCAGAGCTAACTATGGCTACACCTTC
TRBJ1-2,-,TRBV11-2,TRBD1,CASSARTGHYGYTF,TGTGCCAGCAGTGCTCGGACAGGGCACTATGGCTACACCTTC
TRBJ2-1,once,TRBV11-2,TRBD2,CASTHRTSGSISSYNEQFF,TGTGCCAGCACTCATAGGACTAGCGGGAGCATCAGCTCCTACAATGAGCAGTTCTTC
TRBJ1-2,-,TRBV5-1,-,CASSLDYTPSGYTF,TGCGCCAGCAGCTTGGACTACACCCCCAGCGGCTACACCTTC
TRBJ1-4,-,TRBV6-4,-,CASRVTEFSTNEKLFF,TGTGCCAGCAGGGTGACAGAATTCTCAACTAATGAAAAACTGTTTTTT
TRBJ2-7,-,TRBV27,-,CASSLRGGEQYF,TGTGCCAGCAGTTTACGGGGAGGCGAGCAGTACTTC
TRBJ2-3,-,TRBV2,-,CASGSDTQYF,TGTGCCAGCGGATCTGATACGCAGTATTTT
TRBJ2-3,-,TRBV4-3,-,CASSRVISTRLSTDTQYF,TGCGCCAGCAGCCGAGTGATCTCGACCCGGCTAAGCACAGATACGCAGTATTTT
TRBJ2-7,-,TRBV11-2,-,CASSSTGRSYEQYF,TGTGCCAGCAGCTCGACAGGGAGGTCCTACGAGCAGTACTTC
TRBJ2-3,-,TRBV9,-,CASTLRDSSPSAQYF,TGTGCCAGCACCCTCCGGGACTCGAGCCCCTCTGCGCAGTATTTT
TRBJ2-1,-,TRBV4-1,TRBD2,CASSQDPTSGRNEQFF,TGCGCCAGCAGCCAAGATCCGACTAGCGGGAGGAATGAGCAGTTCTTC
TRBJ2-2,-,TRBV28,-,CASRQSRGPTGELFF,TGTGCCAGCAGGCAATCCAGGGGACCCACCGGGGAGCTGTTTTTT
TRBJ2-3,-,TRBV28,TRBD2,CASPPKREPRTDTQYF,TGTGCCAGCCCCCCAAAGCGGGAGCCCCGCACAGATACGCAGTATTTT
TRBJ1-5,-,TRBV2,-,CASSLHPGEGGNQPQHF,TGTGCCAGCAGCCTCCACCCCGGGGAGGGGGGAAATCAGCCCCAGCATTTT
TRBJ1-6,-,TRBV5-1,-,CASSLSGRDSPLHF,TGCGCCAGCAGCTTGTCAGGGAGGGATTCACCCCTCCACTTT
TRBJ1-5,-,TRBV27,-,CASRIRSNQPQHF,TGTGCCAGCAGAATCAGGAGCAATCAGCCCCAGCATTTT
TRBJ1-1,-,TRBV7-9,-,CASTGGNTEAFF,TGTGCCAGCACGGGGGGGAACACTGAAGCTTTCTTT
TRBJ1-4,-,TRBV5-1,-,CASSFGGQGNEKLFF,TGCGCCAGCAGCTTTGGGGGACAAGGAAATGAAAAACTGTTTTTT
TRBJ2-7,-,TRBV7-2,-,CASSLSWGRSYEQYF,TGTGCCAGCAGCTTAAGTTGGGGGAGGTCCTACGAGCAGTACTTC
TRBJ2-7,-,TRBV19,TRBD2,CASSRSGSSYEQYF,TGTGCCAGTAGTAGGAGCGGGAGCTCCTACGAGCAGTACTTC
TRBJ1-1,-,TRBV7-3,-,CASSLRGGTEAFF,TGTGCCAGCAGCTTAAGGGGAGGGACTGAAGCTTTCTTT
TRBJ2-5,-,TRBV4-1,-,CASSQETGSETQYF,TGCGCCAGCAGCCAAGAGACGGGATCGGAGACCCAGTACTTC
TRBJ1-4,-,TRBV28,-,CASSLISGHEKLFF,TGTGCCAGCAGTTTAATTTCGGGACATGAAAAACTGTTTTTT
TRBJ2-7,-,TRBV5-5,-,CASSLGATFGQYF,TGTGCCAGCAGCTTGGGGGCTACGTTCGGGCAGTACTTC
TRBJ1-2,once,TRBV7-2,TRBD1,CASSLRDRSGYTF,TGTGCCAGCAGCTTAAGGGACAGGTCTGGCTACACCTTC
TRBJ1-1,-,TRBV18,-,CASSTEGRNTEAFF,TGTGCCAGCTCAACCGAAGGAAGGAACACTGAAGCTTTCTTT
TRBJ2-7,-,TRBV28,TRBD1,CASSPHRGSYEQYF,TGTGCCAGCAGTCCCCACAGGGGGAGCTACGAGCAGTACTTC
TRBJ2-1,-,TRBV30,TRBD2,CAWSTAGLTNEQFF,TGTGCCTGGAGTACAGCGGGGCTAACTAATGAGCAGTTCTTC